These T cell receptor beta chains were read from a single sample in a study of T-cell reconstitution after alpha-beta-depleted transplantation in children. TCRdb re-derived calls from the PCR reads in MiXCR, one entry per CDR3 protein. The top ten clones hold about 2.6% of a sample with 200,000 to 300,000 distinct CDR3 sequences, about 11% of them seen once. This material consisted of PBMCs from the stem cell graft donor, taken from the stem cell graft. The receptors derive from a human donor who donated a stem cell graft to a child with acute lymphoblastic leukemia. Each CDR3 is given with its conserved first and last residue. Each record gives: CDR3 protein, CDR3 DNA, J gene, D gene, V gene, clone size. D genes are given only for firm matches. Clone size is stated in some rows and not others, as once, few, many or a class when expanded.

CDR3: CASSFRTGFDEQFF; DNA: TGTGCCAGCAGTTTTCGTACAGGGTTCGATGAGCAGTTCTTC; J: TRBJ2-1; D: .; V: TRBV6-5; size: many
CDR3: CASSFPRLAGGPSTDTQYF; DNA: TGTGCCAGCAGTTTTCCTCGACTAGCGGGAGGCCCTAGCACAGATACGCAGTATTTT; J: TRBJ2-3; D: TRBD2; V: TRBV6-2/TRBV6-3; size: many
CDR3: CASSSSANTGDLFF; DNA: TGCGCCAGCAGCTCCAGCGCGAACACCGGGGACCTGTTTTTT; J: TRBJ2-2; D: .; V: TRBV5-1; size: .
CDR3: CASKEAGAYEQYF; DNA: TGTGCCAGCAAAGAAGCGGGGGCCTACGAGCAGTACTTC; J: TRBJ2-7; D: TRBD2; V: TRBV27; size: many
CDR3: CASSVWQGTLASNQPQHF; DNA: TGTGCCAGCAGTGTCTGGCAGGGGACCCTGGCAAGCAATCAGCCCCAGCATTTT; J: TRBJ1-5; D: .; V: TRBV25-1; size: many
CDR3: CASTRDNNQPQHF; DNA: TGTGCCAGCACCCGGGACAACAATCAGCCCCAGCATTTT; J: TRBJ1-5; D: .; V: TRBV6-6; size: many
CDR3: CASRLGGLHTEAFF; DNA: TGTGCCAGCAGATTGGGGGGGCTCCACACTGAAGCTTTCTTT; J: TRBJ1-1; D: .; V: TRBV28; size: many
CDR3: CSASGQTYNSPLHF; DNA: TGCAGTGCTAGCGGACAGACGTATAATTCACCCCTCCACTTT; J: TRBJ1-6; D: .; V: TRBV20-1; size: many
CDR3: CSANLDRPYQETQYF; DNA: TGCAGTGCCAACCTGGACAGGCCGTACCAAGAGACCCAGTACTTC; J: TRBJ2-5; D: TRBD1; V: TRBV20-1; size: many
CDR3: CGAVIGANVLTF; DNA: TGTGGGGCGGTGATCGGGGCCAACGTCCTGACTTTC; J: TRBJ2-6; D: .; V: TRBV2; size: .
CDR3: CASSVTSGGQNTGELFF; DNA: TGCGCCAGCAGTGTGACTAGCGGGGGGCAGAACACCGGGGAGCTGTTTTTT; J: TRBJ2-2; D: TRBD2; V: TRBV10-2; size: many
CDR3: CASSPWTGDSNQPQHF; DNA: TGTGCCAGCTCACCCTGGACAGGGGATAGCAATCAGCCCCAGCATTTT; J: TRBJ1-5; D: TRBD1; V: TRBV18; size: many
CDR3: CASSYRDPVRGYTF; DNA: TGTGCCAGCAGTTACAGGGATCCGGTACGAGGCTACACCTTC; J: TRBJ1-2; D: .; V: TRBV6-2/TRBV6-3; size: many
CDR3: CASSQTGGSGANVLTF; DNA: TGTGCCAGCAGCCAGACAGGGGGCTCTGGGGCCAACGTCCTGACTTTC; J: TRBJ2-6; D: TRBD1; V: TRBV5-5; size: many
CDR3: CASSPNYRDLANYGYTF; DNA: TGTGCCAGCAGTCCAAATTATCGGGACTTAGCTAACTATGGCTACACCTTC; J: TRBJ1-2; D: .; V: TRBV6-1; size: many
CDR3: CASSPDVGYTF; DNA: TGCGCCAGCAGCCCTGATGTGGGCTACACCTTC; J: TRBJ1-2; D: .; V: TRBV5-1; size: few
CDR3: CSVEPRGRELFF; DNA: TGCAGCGTTGAACCACGGGGCCGGGAGCTGTTTTTT; J: TRBJ2-2; D: .; V: TRBV29-1; size: many
CDR3: CSASYGQGWGETQYF; DNA: TGCAGTGCTAGTTACGGACAGGGATGGGGAGAGACCCAGTACTTC; J: TRBJ2-5; D: TRBD1; V: TRBV20-1; size: many
CDR3: CASSPLDRNTDTQYF; DNA: TGTGCCAGCAGTCCCTTGGACAGGAACACAGATACGCAGTATTTT; J: TRBJ2-3; D: TRBD1; V: TRBV28; size: many
CDR3: CSVGTTSGNEQYF; DNA: TGCAGCGTGGGGACGACTAGCGGGAACGAGCAGTACTTC; J: TRBJ2-7; D: TRBD2; V: TRBV29-1; size: many
CDR3: CASSRTGAYEQYF; DNA: TGTGCCAGCAGCCGGACGGGGGCCTACGAGCAGTACTTC; J: TRBJ2-7; D: .; V: TRBV28; size: many
CDR3: CSARPGGRNQPHHF; DNA: TGCAGTGCCCGCCCGGGGGGGCGAAATCAGCCCCACCATTTT; J: TRBJ1-5; D: .; V: TRBV20-1; size: .
CDR3: CASSSPGQGLYGYTF; DNA: TGCGCCAGCAGCTCGCCGGGACAGGGGCTCTATGGCTACACCTTC; J: TRBJ1-2; D: TRBD1; V: TRBV5-1; size: many
CDR3: CASRPGQVTTTGELFF; DNA: TGTGCCAGCAGGCCTGGACAGGTTACCACCACCGGGGAGCTGTTTTTT; J: TRBJ2-2; D: TRBD1; V: TRBV6-2/TRBV6-3; size: .
CDR3: CASSHPGANYGYTF; DNA: TGTGCCAGCAGCCACCCCGGAGCTAACTATGGCTACACCTTC; J: TRBJ1-2; D: .; V: TRBV7-2; size: many
CDR3: CSVEGSGQGAPGYTF; DNA: TGCAGCGTTGAAGGATCGGGACAGGGGGCGCCTGGCTACACCTTC; J: TRBJ1-2; D: TRBD1; V: TRBV29-1; size: .
CDR3: CASSLGGTSDNEQFF; DNA: TGTGCCAGCAGTTTAGGTGGGACTAGCGACAATGAGCAGTTCTTC; J: TRBJ2-1; D: TRBD2; V: TRBV12-3/TRBV12-4; size: many
CDR3: CSARDRRANTGELFF; DNA: TGCAGTGCTAGAGATCGACGGGCGAACACCGGGGAGCTGTTTTTT; J: TRBJ2-2; D: .; V: TRBV20-1; size: many
CDR3: CASSLGTYYGYTF; DNA: TGTGCCAGCAGTTTAGGGACATACTATGGCTACACCTTC; J: TRBJ1-2; D: .; V: TRBV12-3/TRBV12-4; size: many
CDR3: CASSPTQSSGANVLTF; DNA: TGCGCCAGCAGCCCTACTCAAAGCTCTGGGGCCAACGTCCTGACTTTC; J: TRBJ2-6; D: .; V: TRBV5-1; size: many
CDR3: CASSEARPGGLTEAFF; DNA: TGTGCCAGCAGTGAAGCGAGACCAGGGGGTCTGACTGAAGCTTTCTTT; J: TRBJ1-1; D: TRBD1; V: TRBV25-1; size: many
CDR3: CSARTGHGDTDTQYF; DNA: TGCAGTGCTAGAACGGGACACGGGGATACAGATACGCAGTATTTT; J: TRBJ2-3; D: .; V: TRBV20-1; size: many
CDR3: CAWSVGTEAFF; DNA: TGTGCCTGGAGTGTAGGAACTGAAGCTTTCTTT; J: TRBJ1-1; D: .; V: TRBV30; size: many
CDR3: CSAYKRDQGEQYF; DNA: TGCAGTGCCTACAAGCGGGATCAAGGCGAGCAGTACTTC; J: TRBJ2-7; D: TRBD2; V: TRBV20-1; size: many
CDR3: CAWSVGPGELFF; DNA: TGTGCCTGGAGTGTAGGCCCCGGGGAGCTGTTTTTT; J: TRBJ2-2; D: .; V: TRBV30; size: .